The following is a TCR beta chain sequence with its context. This sample stems from a study of cytomegalovirus exposure and HLA in healthy donors. Here immunoSEQ multiplex PCR was the method, and the copy in TCRdb shows in-frame clones only, minus some. The sample lists 55,000 to 70,000 clones, about 89% occurring once. The CDR3 is 18 residues long. With V trimmed by 4 bases and J by 0 bases, 3 bases remained unmatched. CDR1 and CDR2 from the germline V gene are MGHRA and YSYEKL. The rearrangement joins TRBV4-1 to TRBJ2-4; TRBD2 matches 16 bases. The TCR comes from a young woman in good health and CMV-seronegative. The sample consisted of PBMCs. The CDR3 DNA reads as TGCGCCAGCAGCCCGGGACTAGCGGGGGGGTTAGCCAAAAACATTCAGTACTTC. Protein product: CASSPGLAGGLAKNIQYF.